What follows are 3 T cell receptor beta chains derived from one specimen sequenced in a study of cytomegalovirus exposure and HLA in healthy donors. With 60 Vbeta and 13 Jbeta primers, the PCR was carried out. TCRdb's table, derived via immunoSEQ multiplex PCR, lists solely in-frame clones and lacks some. The sample consists of 130,000 to 150,000 clones, 60% to 85% of them appearing once. Sequencing was performed on PBMCs. Every receptor here comes from a man between 18 and 35 years old in good health and CMV-seronegative.

This clone was counted a single time. The V gene is TRBV29-1, the J gene TRBJ1-1; D is possibly TRBD1 (5 bases). This CDR3 is 13 amino acids long. Germline-derived CDR1 and CDR2 are SQVTM and ANQGSEA. Trimming removed 4 bases at V and 2 bases at J, with 11 bases between. For the CDR3, the DNA is TGCAGCGTTGGGGGCCAGTTAAACACTGAAGCTTTCTTT. Protein sequence: CSVGGQLNTEAFF.

The chain has TRBV13 and TRBJ2-1; TRBD2 might be the D (7 bases). The CDR3 is made up of 19 amino acids. V was pared by 11 bases and J by 8 bases, with 37 bases between. Germline CDR1 reads PRHDT; CDR2 reads FYEKMQ (reference sequence). The CDR3: CAGNTRRFGGRNLGDEQFF. DNA for the CDR3: TGTGCCGGCAACACCAGGAGATTCGGGGGGCGAAATCTAGGCGATGAGCAGTTCTTC.

V is TRBV7-3 and J is TRBJ2-7, with TRBD2 matching over 14 bases. CDR1 SGHTA and CDR2 FQGTGA come from the germline V gene. CDR3 length: 13 residues. With 5 bases clipped from V and 9 bases from J, the junction kept 3 bases outside the gene matches. The CDR3 region is CASSQGTSGRQYF. CDR3 in DNA: TGTGCCAGCAGCCAGGGGACTAGCGGGAGGCAGTACTTC.